Below are 25 T cell receptor beta chains sequenced from a single sample in a study of blood T cell repertoires in COVID-19. Sequencing was performed with immunoSEQ multiplex PCR; in TCRdb, only in-frame clones are kept and a portion is missing. The sample lists under 300,000 clones; 75% to 90% were seen once. Sequenced input: PBMCs or T cells enriched from blood (not recorded which). Receptors were obtained from a woman between 50 and 59 years old who had recovered from COVID-19.

The rearrangement links TRBV9 to TRBJ1-6; no reliable D call. The V and J ends lost 4 bases and 10 bases respectively, with 12 bases between them. This CDR3 has 13 amino acids. CDR1 SGDLS and CDR2 YYNGEE come from the germline V gene. CDR3 region: CASSPGLISPLHF. The CDR3 DNA reads as TGTGCCAGCAGCCCCGGACTGATATCACCCCTCCACTTT.

This clone was seen only once. The genes are TRBV5-1 and TRBJ2-1; 10 positions agree with TRBD2. The junction had 3 bases not matched to a gene; V was cut back by 3 bases and J by 0 bases. The CDR3 is 16 residues long. Per germline, CDR1 SGHRS and CDR2 YFSETQ. The CDR3 DNA follows: TGCGCCAGCAGCTATTTAGCGGGAGGCTCCTACAATGAGCAGTTCTTC. Translated: CASSYLAGGSYNEQFF.

This rearrangement joins TRBV5-1 to TRBJ2-3; TRBD2 matches 11 bases. CDR1 SGHRS and CDR2 YFSETQ come from the germline V gene. There are 16 residues in the CDR3. V was pared by 4 bases and J by 4 bases, with 8 bases of the junction left unmatched. CDR3 in DNA: TGCGCCAGCAGCATTCTAGCGGGAGGATCCTCAGATACGCAGTATTTT. This codes for CASSILAGGSSDTQYF.

A few counts support this clone. The chain employs TRBV6-1 and TRBJ2-1; 8 nucleotides agree with TRBD1. CDR1 and CDR2 from the germline V gene are MNHNS and SASEGT. The CDR3 is 15 amino acids. V gave up 3 bases and J gave up 1 base; unmatched junction bases: 2. The DNA for the CDR3 is TGTGCCAGCAGTGATCAGGGGGCGTCCTACAATGAGCAGTTCTTC. This encodes CASSDQGASYNEQFF.

The chain is built from TRBV24-1 and TRBJ2-1; D unresolved. V dropped 3 bases and J dropped 7 bases, with 15 bases sitting between them. Germline V CDR1 and CDR2: KGHDR, SFDVKD. This CDR3 is built from 15 residues. The CDR3 DNA is TGTGCCACCAGTGATATTCAGACGTCCGGGAATGAGCAGTTCTTC. Protein product: CATSDIQTSGNEQFF.

This chain joins TRBV10-1 and TRBJ2-7; 10 nucleotides match TRBD1. In germline, CDR1 is WNHNN, CDR2 SYGVQD (reference sequence). The CDR3 length is 16 residues. V gave up 0 bases and J gave up 0 bases; unmatched junction bases: 2. DNA of the CDR3: TGCGCCAGCAGTGAGTCCGGGACAGGGGCCTCCTACGAGCAGTACTTC. Protein: CASSESGTGASYEQYF.

The CDR3 loop reads CASSQDRGRFNEQFF. DNA for the CDR3: TGTGCCAGCAGCCAAGATCGCGGGAGGTTCAATGAGCAGTTCTTC. The chain joins TRBV14 to TRBJ2-1, with TRBD2 matching 8 bases. This CDR3 contains 15 residues. The germline CDR1 and CDR2 sequences are SGHDN and FVKESK. With V trimmed by 0 bases and J by 6 bases, 4 bases remained unmatched. Looking up the rest from reference TRBV14 and TRBJ2-1 gives the full variable domain: EAGVTQFPSHSVIEKGQTVTLRCDPISGHDNLYWYRRVMGKEIKFLLHFVKESKQDESGMPNNRFLAERTGGTYSTLKVQPAELEDSGVYFCASSQDRGRFNEQFFGPGTRLTVL.

The rearrangement links TRBV5-1 to TRBJ1-3; 9 bases match TRBD1. Germline CDR1 and CDR2: SGHRS and YFSETQ. V shed 4 bases and J 4 bases; nucleotides not matched to a gene: 3. The CDR3 is 14 residues long. The CDR3 DNA reads TGCGCCAGCAGCGAACAGGGGGCCGGAAACACCATATATTTT. It yields the protein CASSEQGAGNTIYF.

The chain employs TRBV11-2 and TRBJ1-1; 8 bases agree with TRBD1. V gave up 0 bases and J gave up 5 bases; unmatched junction bases: 14. CDR1 is SGHAT and CDR2 is FQNNGV in the germline V gene. CDR3 length: 18 amino acids. DNA for the CDR3: TGTGCCAGCAGCTTAGATCGGAACTACAGGGGGTTGAGTACTGAAGCTTTCTTT. Its translation is CASSLDRNYRGLSTEAFF.

The V and J genes are TRBV2 and TRBJ2-1; 11 bases line up with TRBD2. J gave up 8 bases and V 7 bases, and 10 bases lay outside the gene matches. The V gene's germline CDR1 is SNHLY and CDR2 FYNNEI. The CDR3 extends over 15 amino acids. The CDR3 DNA sequence: TGTGCCAGCACCTTGTTAGCGGGAGGGGAGGATGAGCAGTTCTTC. The encoded protein is CASTLLAGGEDEQFF.

V and J are TRBV10-3 and TRBJ2-7, with 9 nucleotides matching TRBD2. The CDR3 is 14 residues long. CDR1 is ENHRY, CDR2 SYGVKD, per germline. The V gene end was trimmed by 8 bases and the J gene end by 4 bases; junction bases not matched to a gene: 9. This CDR3 reads CAISEPGLAYEQYF. DNA for the CDR3: TGTGCCATCTCCGAACCGGGACTAGCTTACGAGCAGTACTTC.

This chain links TRBV5-4 with TRBJ2-1, with 8 bases that match TRBD2. Germline V gene lookup returns CDR1 SGHNT and CDR2 YYREEE (reference sequence). V lost 4 bases to trimming and J lost 3 bases; unmatched junction nucleotides: 6. This CDR3 has 15 amino acids. The CDR3 sequence: CASSRGTSHYNEQFF. CDR3 in DNA: TGTGCCAGCAGCCGCGGGACTAGTCACTACAATGAGCAGTTCTTC. The variable domain in full, with the rest retrieved from reference TRBV5-4 and TRBJ2-1, is ETGVTQSPTHLIKTRGQQVTLRCSSQSGHNTVSWYQQALGQGPQFIFQYYREEENGRGNFPPRFSGLQFPNYSSELNVNALELDDSALYLCASSRGTSHYNEQFFGPGTRLTVL.

This sequence joins TRBV5-4 and TRBJ1-1, with 8 bases matching TRBD1. CDR3 size: 15 residues. Trimming at V came to 0 bases and at J to 2 bases, leaving 3 bases not matched to a gene. Germline V lookup: CDR1 SGHNT, CDR2 YYREEE (reference sequence). In DNA form, the CDR3 reads TGTGCCAGCAGCTTGGGGACAGGGAAAAACACTGAAGCTTTCTTT. This gives the protein CASSLGTGKNTEAFF.

The gene calls are TRBV28 and TRBJ1-4, with 7 bases aligning to TRBD1. V gave up 7 bases and J gave up 7 bases; unmatched junction bases: 6. The CDR3 contains 13 residues. CDR1 is MDHEN and CDR2 is SYDVKM in the germline V gene. DNA of the CDR3: TGTGCCAGCAAAAGGGGGCAGGGTGAAAAACTGTTTTTT. Residues: CASKRGQGEKLFF.

The chain is built from TRBV18 and TRBJ2-7; 7 bases align to TRBD1. The CDR3 is made up of 13 amino acids. J gave up 6 bases and V 6 bases, and 8 bases lay outside the gene matches. Germline-derived CDR1 and CDR2 are KGHSH and LQKENI. The CDR3 sequence: CASSPGTATEQYF. For the CDR3, the DNA is TGTGCCAGCTCCCCCGGGACAGCCACCGAGCAGTACTTC.

V usage is TRBV29-1 and J usage is TRBJ1-1; no clear D. V was clipped by 3 bases and J by 10 bases, with 12 bases between them. Germline V gives CDR1 SQVTM, CDR2 ANQGSEA. The CDR3 covers 11 residues. CDR3 sequence reads: CSVDFRVRAFF. The CDR3 DNA follows: TGCAGCGTTGATTTCCGCGTGCGAGCTTTCTTT.

This clone has a handful of counts. The chain is built from TRBV2 and TRBJ1-6; TRBD1 might be the D (6 bases). The CDR3 extends over 15 amino acids. V lost 6 bases and J lost 5, with 14 bases in between. Germline loops: CDR1 SNHLY, CDR2 FYNNEI. DNA for the CDR3: TGTGCCAGCAGGCAGGGGTATTGGGATAATTCACCCCTCCACTTT. Protein sequence: CASRQGYWDNSPLHF.

The rearrangement uses TRBV19 and TRBJ1-5, with a tentative D call TRBD1 (6 bases). The CDR3 is 16 amino acids. From germline, CDR1 is LNHDA and CDR2 SQIVND (reference sequence). The V gene lost 5 bases and the J gene lost 4 bases, with 18 bases spanning the gap. The CDR3 loop is CASSAGQWDVNQPQHF. The CDR3 coding sequence is TGTGCCAGTAGTGCAGGACAGTGGGACGTTAATCAGCCCCAGCATTTT.

The V gene is TRBV7-6, the J gene TRBJ2-7; TRBD1 aligns across 8 bases. The germline V gene has CDR1 SGHVS and CDR2 FNYEAQ. This CDR3 region has 16 residues. The trim removed 5 bases at V and 0 bases at J, leaving 9 bases unmatched. The CDR3 loop reads CASSRYPGQDSYEQYF. The DNA for the CDR3 is TGTGCCAGCAGCCGCTATCCGGGACAGGACTCCTACGAGCAGTACTTC.

This clone was seen just once. The chain is built from TRBV9 and TRBJ1-1; D remains ambiguous. This CDR3 contains 14 residues. Trimming left V 1 base short and J 2 bases short, with 9 bases between. The V gene's germline CDR1 is SGDLS and CDR2 YYNGEE. The CDR3 sequence: CASSVRRGNTEAFF. The CDR3 DNA is TGTGCCAGCAGCGTACGTAGAGGAAACACTGAAGCTTTCTTT.

V usage is TRBV28 and J usage is TRBJ1-1; D remains unclear. The CDR3 spans 13 residues. With 3 bases removed from V and 4 bases from J, the gap between germline ends came to 9 bases. Germline V gene sequence: CDR1 MDHEN, CDR2 SYDVKM. The CDR3 nucleotides read TGTGCCAGCAGTTTCACAGTGATCACTGAAGCTTTCTTT. It codes for CASSFTVITEAFF.

As DNA, the CDR3 is TGTGCCAGCAGTGGGGCAAAGAACCCCTTTAACCAAGAGACCCAGTACTTC. As protein: CASSGAKNPFNQETQYF. V is TRBV2 and J is TRBJ2-5; D unclear. The CDR3 is made up of 17 amino acids. Trimming took 4 bases from V and 0 from J, leaving 18 bases between them. Germline V gene data show CDR1 as SNHLY and CDR2 as FYNNEI.

This clone was counted once. The chain uses TRBV5-1 and TRBJ1-2; TRBD1 matches 7 bases. The CDR3 covers 13 residues. Germline-derived CDR1 and CDR2 are SGHRS and YFSETQ. J was trimmed by 5 bases and V by 0 bases; bases with no gene match: 1. CDR3 coding DNA: TGCGCCAGCAGCTTGGTACAGGGGTATGGCTACACCTTC. This encodes CASSLVQGYGYTF.

The chain combines TRBV27 with TRBJ2-3; D is perhaps TRBD2 (5 bases). Trimming cost V 2 bases and J 6 bases, with 12 bases left between them. CDR1 MNHEY and CDR2 SMNVEV come from the germline V gene (reference sequence). The CDR3 consists of 14 residues. The CDR3 DNA follows: TGTGCCAGCAGTTTAAAGAGGGCTAGTGATACGCAGTATTTT. Residues: CASSLKRASDTQYF.

This clone showed up just once. This sequence joins TRBV12-3 or TRBV12-4 and TRBJ1-2; D is ambiguous. Deletions cut 3 bases from V and 4 bases from J, with 9 bases between. This CDR3 spans 13 amino acids. The CDR3 loop is CASSFMGSYGYTF. The CDR3, as DNA: TGTGCCAGCAGTTTCATGGGGAGCTATGGCTACACCTTC.